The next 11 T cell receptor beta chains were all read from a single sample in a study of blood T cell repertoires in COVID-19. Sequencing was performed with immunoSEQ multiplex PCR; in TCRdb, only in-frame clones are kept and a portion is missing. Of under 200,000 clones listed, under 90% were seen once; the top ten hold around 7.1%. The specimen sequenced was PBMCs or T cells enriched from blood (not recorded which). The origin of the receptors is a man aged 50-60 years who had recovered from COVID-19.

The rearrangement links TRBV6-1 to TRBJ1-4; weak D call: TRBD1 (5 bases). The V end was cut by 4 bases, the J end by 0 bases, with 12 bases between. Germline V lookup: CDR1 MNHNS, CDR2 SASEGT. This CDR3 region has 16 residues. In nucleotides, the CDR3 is TGTGCCAGCAGTGCCTCCCAGGGAACAACTAATGAAAAACTGTTTTTT. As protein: CASSASQGTTNEKLFF.

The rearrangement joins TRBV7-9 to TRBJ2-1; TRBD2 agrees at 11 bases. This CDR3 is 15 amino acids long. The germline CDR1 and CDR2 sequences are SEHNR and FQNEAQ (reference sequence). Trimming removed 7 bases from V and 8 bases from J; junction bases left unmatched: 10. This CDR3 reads CASTAGSSGGHEQFF. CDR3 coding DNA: TGTGCCAGCACCGCCGGGTCTAGCGGGGGGCATGAGCAGTTCTTC.

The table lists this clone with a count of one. DNA for the CDR3: TGTGCCAGCAGTGAAAGGACAGGGGGTTTGAGGGAGACCCAGTACTTC. As protein: CASSERTGGLRETQYF. This chain joins TRBV25-1 and TRBJ2-5, with 10 nucleotides matching TRBD1. Trimming cost V 2 bases and J 5 bases; bases outside gene matches: 8. CDR1 MGHDK and CDR2 SYGVNS come from the germline V gene. This CDR3 is built from 16 residues.

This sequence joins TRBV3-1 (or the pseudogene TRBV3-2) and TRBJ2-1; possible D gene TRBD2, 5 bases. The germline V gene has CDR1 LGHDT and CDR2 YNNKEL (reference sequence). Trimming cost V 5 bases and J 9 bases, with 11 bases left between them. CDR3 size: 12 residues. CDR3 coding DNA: TGTGCCAGCAGCGCCTCTAGCACTGAGCAGTTCTTC. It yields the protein CASSASSTEQFF.

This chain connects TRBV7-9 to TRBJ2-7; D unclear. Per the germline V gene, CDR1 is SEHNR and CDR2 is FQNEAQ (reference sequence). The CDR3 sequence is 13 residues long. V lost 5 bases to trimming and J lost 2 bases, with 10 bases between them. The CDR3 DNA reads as TGTGCCAGCAGCCCTCGGGTCGCCTACGAGCAGTACTTC. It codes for CASSPRVAYEQYF.

The DNA of the CDR3 is TGCGCCAGCAGCTTGCAAGGACAGGGGTATGAGACCCAGTACTTC. Its protein is CASSLQGQGYETQYF. This chain links TRBV5-1 with TRBJ2-5; 9 bases agree with TRBD1. Trimming at V came to 1 base and at J to 5 bases, leaving 6 bases not matched to a gene. CDR3 length: 15 residues. CDR1 SGHRS and CDR2 YFSETQ come from the germline V gene.

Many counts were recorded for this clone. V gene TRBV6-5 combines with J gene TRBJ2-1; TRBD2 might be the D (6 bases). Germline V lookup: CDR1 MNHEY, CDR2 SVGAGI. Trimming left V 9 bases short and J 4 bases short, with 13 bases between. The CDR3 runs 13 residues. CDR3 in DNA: TGTGCCAGTCGGGGGTTGTTATACAATGAGCAGTTCTTC. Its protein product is CASRGLLYNEQFF.

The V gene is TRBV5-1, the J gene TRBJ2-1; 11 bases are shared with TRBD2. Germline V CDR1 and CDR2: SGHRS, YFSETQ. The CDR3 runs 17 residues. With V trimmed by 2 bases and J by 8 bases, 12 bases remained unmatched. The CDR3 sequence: CASSFGELAGGLDEQFF. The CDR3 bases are TGCGCCAGCAGCTTTGGAGAGCTAGCGGGGGGTTTAGATGAGCAGTTCTTC.

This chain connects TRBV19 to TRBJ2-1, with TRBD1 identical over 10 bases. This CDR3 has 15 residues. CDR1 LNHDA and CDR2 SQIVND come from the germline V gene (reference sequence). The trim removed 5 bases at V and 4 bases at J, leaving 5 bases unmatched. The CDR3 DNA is TGTGCCAGTAGTCCGGGACAGGGGAGTTACAATGAGCAGTTCTTC. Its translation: CASSPGQGSYNEQFF.

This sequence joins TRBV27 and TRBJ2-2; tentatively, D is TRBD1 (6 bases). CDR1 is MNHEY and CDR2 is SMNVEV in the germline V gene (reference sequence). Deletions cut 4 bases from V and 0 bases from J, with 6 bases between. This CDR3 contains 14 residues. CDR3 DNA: TGTGCCAGCAGTTCAGGGGCGAACACCGGGGAGCTGTTTTTT. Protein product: CASSSGANTGELFF.

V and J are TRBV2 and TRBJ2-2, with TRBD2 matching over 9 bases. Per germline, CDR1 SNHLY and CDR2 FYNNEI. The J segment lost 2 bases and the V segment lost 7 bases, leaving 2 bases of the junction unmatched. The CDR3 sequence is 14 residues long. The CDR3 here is CASTGLANTGELFF. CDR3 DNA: TGTGCCAGCACGGGACTAGCAAACACCGGGGAGCTGTTTTTT.